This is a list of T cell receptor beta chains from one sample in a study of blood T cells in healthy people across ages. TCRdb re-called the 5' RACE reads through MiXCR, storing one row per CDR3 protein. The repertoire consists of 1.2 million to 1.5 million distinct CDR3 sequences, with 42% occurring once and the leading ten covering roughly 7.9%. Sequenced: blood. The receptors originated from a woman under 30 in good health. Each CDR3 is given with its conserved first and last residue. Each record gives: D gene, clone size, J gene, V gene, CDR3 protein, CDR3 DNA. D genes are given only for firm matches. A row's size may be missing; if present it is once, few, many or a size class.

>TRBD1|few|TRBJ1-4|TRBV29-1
CSVDDRGREKLFF
TGCAGCGTGGACGACAGGGGGCGTGAAAAACTGTTTTTT
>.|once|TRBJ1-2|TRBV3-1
CASSQARTRHLYGYTF
TGTGCCAGCAGCCAAGCTCGGACACGGCACCTTTATGGCTACACCTTC
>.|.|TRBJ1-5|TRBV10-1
CASSDSRVVQDPISNQPQHF
TGCGCCAGCAGTGACTCGAGGGTAGTCCAGGATCCTATTAGCAATCAGCCCCAGCATTTT
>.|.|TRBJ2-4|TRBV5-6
CASGFRRGPLAKNIQYF
TGTGCCAGCGGCTTCCGACGGGGACCTCTAGCCAAAAACATTCAGTACTTC
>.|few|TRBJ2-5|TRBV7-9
CASSFFQGRGINEQYF
TGTGCCAGCAGCTTTTTTCAGGGGCGCGGGATCAATGAGCAGTACTTC
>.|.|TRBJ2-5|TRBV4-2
CASSQDGLVGSAETQYF
TGTGCCAGCAGCCAAGATGGCCTAGTGGGTAGTGCAGAGACCCAGTACTTC
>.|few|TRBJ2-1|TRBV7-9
CASSPRGAHSYNEQFF
TGTGCCAGCAGCCCACGGGGGGCCCACTCCTACAATGAGCAGTTCTTC
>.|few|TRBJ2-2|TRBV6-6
CASSSSPGTNTGELFF
TGTGCCAGCAGTTCCTCCCCCGGGACAAACACCGGGGAGCTGTTTTTT
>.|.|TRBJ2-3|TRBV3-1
CASSQGSNTQYF
TGTGCCAGCAGCCAAGGGTCTAATACGCAGTATTTT
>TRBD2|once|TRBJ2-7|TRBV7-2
CASRIAGGHGNEQYF
TGTGCCAGCAGGATAGCGGGGGGGCACGGTAATGAGCAGTACTTC
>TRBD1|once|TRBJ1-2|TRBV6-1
CASSAGQGAKGNYGYTF
TGTGCCAGCAGTGCGGGACAGGGGGCCAAGGGTAACTATGGCTACACCTTC
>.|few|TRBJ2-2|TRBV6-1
CASSARGGRNTGELFF
TGTGCCAGCAGTGCCCGAGGGGGGCGGAACACCGGGGAGCTGTTTTTT
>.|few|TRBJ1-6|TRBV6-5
CASRRVYDSPLHF
TGTGCCAGCAGGCGGGTTTACGATTCACCCCTCCACTTT
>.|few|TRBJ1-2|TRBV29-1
CSVGEGPANYGYTF
TGCAGCGTTGGGGAGGGGCCCGCTAACTATGGCTACACCTTC
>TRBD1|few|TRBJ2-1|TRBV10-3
CAISDTGAYNEQFF
TGTGCCATCAGTGATACAGGGGCCTACAATGAGCAGTTCTTC
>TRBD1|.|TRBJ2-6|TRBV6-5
CASSSTLDRGLPGANVLTF
TGTGCCAGCAGTTCTACCCTGGACAGGGGACTCCCTGGGGCCAACGTCCTGACTTTC
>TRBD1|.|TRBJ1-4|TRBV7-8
CASSPGGTANEKLFF
TGTGCCAGCAGTCCAGGGGGGACAGCAAATGAAAAACTGTTTTTT
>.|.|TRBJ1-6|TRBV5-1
CASSLGGELSSPLHF
TGCGCCAGCAGCTTGGGAGGGGAATTGAGTTCACCCCTCCACTTT
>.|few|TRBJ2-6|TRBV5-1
CASSSQTGTPGTGANVLTF
TGCGCCAGCAGCTCCCAGACCGGGACTCCAGGGACTGGGGCCAACGTCCTGACTTTC
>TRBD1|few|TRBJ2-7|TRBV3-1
CASSPSGTGGYEQYF
TGTGCCAGCAGCCCTTCCGGGACAGGGGGGTACGAGCAGTACTTC